A single T cell receptor (beta chain) is shown here with its context. The data stem from a study of blood T cell repertoires in COVID-19. Across the study: Samples taken during acute and convalescent COVID-19 were collected in the United States, Italy and Spain. T cells, B-cell-depleted T cells, or PBMCs provided the cDNA or gDNA that served as material.

In the authors' methods: Reference gene primers were amplified, and this amplification served to estimate nucleated cell counts. TCRdb keeps only in-frame clones here, not all; method: immunoSEQ multiplex PCR. V and J calls and clone size are as listed in that table; D and trimming were resolved from the DNA. This sample has approximately 210,000 clones; around four fifths occur once, and the top ten carry 15% to 20%. Sequencing used peripheral blood. The source of this sequence is a man in his thirties or forties with active or convalescent COVID-19.

CDR3 DNA: TGTGCCAGCAGTTCCCCGGACTTCATTGAAGCTTTCTTT. Its protein product is CASSSPDFIEAFF. This chain connects TRBV6-5 to TRBJ1-1; no firm D call. The CDR3 loop spans 13 amino acids. Germline V gene data show CDR1 as MNHEY and CDR2 as SVGAGI. Trimming stripped 4 bases from V and 7 bases from J, with 13 bases between.